The T cell receptor beta chain under discussion was sequenced for a study of brain T cells in children with intractable seizures. Study conclusions and caveats: Viral specificity was inferred only from CDR3 similarity; HCMV serostatus was unknown. Clones missing pre-surgery may reflect undersampling of that blood sample.

Surgery cases with the highest brain T cell transcript signatures were chosen for sequencing. Before surgery, patients took at least one anti-epileptic drug. CDR3 length equals 17 residues. Of note for this clone: The antigen remains unidentified.

Using immunoSEQ multiplex PCR, the repertoire was profiled, and TCRdb retains in-frame clones only, with some absent. The table lists 100,000 to 120,000 clones, approximately 94% of them singletons, with 3.8% in the top ten. This specimen consisted of peripheral blood, obtained at surgery. The sequence came from a boy under two years old with hemimegalencephaly and intractable seizures. The V and J genes are TRBV21-1 and TRBJ2-3; the listed D gene, TRBD1, was not tested against the DNA. TRBV21-1 is shown as a pseudogene. CDR3 in DNA: TGTGCCAGCAGCAAAGTGGAAGGGGGTTGGAGCACAGATACGCAGTATTTT. Translation gives CASSKVEGGWSTDTQYF.